The subject of this entry is one T cell receptor (beta chain). With 5 bases removed from V and 5 bases from J, the gap between germline ends came to 16 bases. Germline-derived CDR1 and CDR2 are MNHEY and SMNVEV (reference sequence). This CDR3 has 15 residues. These data are taken from a study of blood T cell repertoires in COVID-19. Study context: Nucleic acid was either cDNA or gDNA, and it came from T cells, B-cell-depleted T cells, or PBMCs.

Original analysis: Amplification from reference gene primers served as the basis for estimated nucleated cell counts. Clones were sequenced by immunoSEQ multiplex PCR, and TCRdb holds only the in-frame ones, with some missing. That table supplies the V and J calls and clone size; D and trimming were determined from the DNA. The data show about 120,000 clones, around 89% seen once. The TCR was taken from a woman aged 55-70 years with COVID-19, enrolled during active disease. What was sequenced was peripheral blood. The V and J genes are TRBV27 and TRBJ1-5; D is uncertain. The CDR3 coding sequence is TGTGCCAGCAGTCCACAAACCGGGTTCCATCAGCCCCAGCATTTT. Translating gives CASSPQTGFHQPQHF.